This record concerns one T cell receptor (beta chain) sequence. This clone was recorded a few times. Its antigen has not been determined. Base-call qualities are not available, and no considerably larger clone is one nucleotide away. The data were obtained in a study of T cells in localized non-small cell lung cancer (dated by TCRdb to 2020 to 2022). A note on the overall study: Comparing tumors with uninvolved tumor-adjacent lungs, the study looked at the T cell repertoires of a few hundred patients with early-stage NSCLC. The cohort consisted of 236 treatment-naive NSCLC patients whose localized lung tumors had been resected. Of the NSCLC patients, over 120 were male and about a hundred were female, and the mean age was about 69 years.

The research as a whole found: Because the study design was exploratory, TCR variables were selected using unadjusted p-values without false-discovery rate correction. Because multi-region tumor sequencing was not done, intratumor heterogeneity could not be ruled out. Higher blood T cell density associated with longer overall survival, while higher adjacent-lung clonality associated with shorter survival. The highest T cell clonality was observed in uninvolved tumor-adjacent lung, where clonality exceeded that of tumor, suggesting that antigenic responses were more focused in uninvolved tumor-adjacent lung. A median of around 57 of the top 100 tumor clones were detected in paired uninvolved adjacent lung, and around 30 of these tumor clones were also found among the top 100 clones of the paired uninvolved adjacent lung.

TCR beta CDR3 regions were sequenced from DNA using the immunoSEQ Assay. Turning to the authors' computational methods: To compute T cell density, TCR beta template counts were normalized to usable DNA, which was estimated by amplifying housekeeping genes. Using the preseqR package, richness was estimated by extrapolating to 120,000 templates for tissue samples and 400,000 templates for PBMC samples. Clonality was taken to be one minus Pielou's evenness. Tissue-enriched TCRs were identified by differential abundance testing using productive amino-acid clonotypes, minimum total count 5 and alpha 0.1. The Jaccard Index and the Morisita Overlap Index were used to measure repertoire overlap between compartments. GLIPH grouped TCR beta CDR3s together with public tetramer-defined viral CDR3s, and a viral motif had to include at least three viral sequences and show V-gene enrichment. What TCRdb holds here is the immuneACCESS table cut down to in-frame rearrangements. Part of the clones is not present; checked against another copy, under half of the missing clones reflect an unresolved V gene, and the others are unexplained. V, J and clone size derive from that table, while D and trimming were established from the DNA sequence. Across this sample there are about 2,600 clones, with around 40% seen only once. Roughly 15% of the sample belongs to the ten largest clones.

Germline trimming amounts to 5 bases on V and 14 bases on J, with 26 as the count of junction bases outside the gene matches. From its cysteine to its phenylalanine, the CDR3 spans 17 amino acids. Only the CDR3 part of the read is kept: 51 bases, read in frame from the first base. According to the germline V gene (reference sequence), CDR1 reads LNHDA and CDR2 reads SQIVND. At diagnosis, peripheral blood, uninvolved tumor-adjacent lung and tumor were collected and stored as a combination of fresh-frozen and FFPE material. The specimen comprised lung tumor tissue, sampled before any cancer treatment. The V and J segments used are TRBV19 and TRBJ1-2; 7 nucleotides in the junction match TRBD1. The clonotype originates from a woman aged 35-75 years with stage II squamous cell lung carcinoma. The nucleotides are TGTGCCAGTAGTCTTGGACAGGTCGGGTTGTCTTTTCGTGGTTGTACCTTC. Translated, it gives CASSLGQVGLSFRGCTF.